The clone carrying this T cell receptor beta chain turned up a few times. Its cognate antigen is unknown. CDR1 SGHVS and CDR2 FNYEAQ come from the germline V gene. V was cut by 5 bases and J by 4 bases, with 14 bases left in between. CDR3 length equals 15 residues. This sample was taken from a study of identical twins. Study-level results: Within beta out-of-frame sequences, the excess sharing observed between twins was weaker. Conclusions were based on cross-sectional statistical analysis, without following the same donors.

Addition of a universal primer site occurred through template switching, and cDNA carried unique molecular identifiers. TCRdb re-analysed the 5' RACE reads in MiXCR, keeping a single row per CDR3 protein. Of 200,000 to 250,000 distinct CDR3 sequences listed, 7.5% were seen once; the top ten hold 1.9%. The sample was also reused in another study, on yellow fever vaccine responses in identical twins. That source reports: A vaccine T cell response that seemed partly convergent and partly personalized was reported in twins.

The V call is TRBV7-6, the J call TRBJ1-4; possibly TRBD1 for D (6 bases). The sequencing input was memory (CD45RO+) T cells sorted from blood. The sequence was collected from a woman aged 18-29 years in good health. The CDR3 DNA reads TGTGCCAGCAGCCCTGAACAGGGTGATAATGAAAAACTGTTTTTT. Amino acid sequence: CASSPEQGDNEKLFF.